This T cell receptor (beta chain) was identified during a study of cytomegalovirus exposure and HLA in healthy donors. Study results and limitations: High specificity and sensitivity for cytomegalovirus status were reported for the classifier.

Note on this clone: Its antigen is as yet unknown.

Here immunoSEQ multiplex PCR was the method, and the copy in TCRdb shows in-frame clones only, minus some. The sample yields some 100,000 clones, about 82% seen once. Per the germline V gene, CDR1 is MDHEN and CDR2 is SYDVKM. This CDR3 is 15 amino acids long. Trimming removed 4 bases from V and 1 base from J, with 14 bases in between. The sequence derives from a man aged 18 to 30 in good health and CMV-seronegative. The sample consisted of PBMCs. This chain connects TRBV28 to TRBJ2-7; perhaps TRBD2 as D (6 bases). CDR3 nucleotides: TGTGCCAGCAGTTCGGGTGGAGGACTATCCTACGAGCAGTACTTC. Translating gives CASSSGGGLSYEQYF. The complete variable domain, with remaining parts taken from reference TRBV28 and TRBJ2-7, reads DVKVTQSSRYLVKRTGEKVFLECVQDMDHENMFWYRQDPGLGLRLIYFSYDVKMKEKGDIPEGYSVSREKKERFSLILESASTNQTSMYLCASSSGGGLSYEQYFGPGTRLTVT.